The 32 T cell receptor beta chains presented below share a single source sample, sequenced in a study of blood T cell repertoires in COVID-19. Repertoires were generated with immunoSEQ multiplex PCR, while TCRdb's copy carries only in-frame clones and drops some. The table records approximately 89,000 clones, around 92% of them present only once. Sequenced sample: peripheral blood. Receptor source: a woman aged 60-70 years with active COVID-19.

Here the CDR3 DNA reads TGTGCCAGCAGTGTAGGGGGGGCACAAATAGAGACCCAGTACTTC. Residues: CASSVGGAQIETQYF. This chain links TRBV5-4 with TRBJ2-5; D may be TRBD2 (7 bases). V dropped 5 bases and J dropped 4 bases, with 18 bases sitting between them. In germline, CDR1 is SGHNT, CDR2 YYREEE (reference sequence). The CDR3 covers 15 residues.

The chain combines TRBV5-1 with TRBJ2-7; tentative D call: TRBD2 (6 bases). Germline CDR1 and CDR2: SGHRS and YFSETQ. The CDR3 contains 12 residues. V lost 4 bases and J 6 bases, leaving 11 bases between the germline ends. The CDR3: CASSLGGSEQYF. The CDR3, as DNA: TGCGCCAGCAGCCTCGGGGGTTCCGAGCAGTACTTC.

The CDR3 protein is CASSPNSVSGANVLTF. In nucleotides, the CDR3 is TGTGCCAGCAGCCCCAATTCAGTTAGCGGGGCCAACGTCCTGACTTTC. The chain employs TRBV7-6 and TRBJ2-6, with D unresolved. Germline values: CDR1 SGHVS, CDR2 FNYEAQ. Trimming shortened V by 5 bases and J by 4 bases, and 15 bases separated the two germline ends. CDR3 length equals 16 residues.

V usage is TRBV3-1 (or the pseudogene TRBV3-2) and J usage is TRBJ1-3, with D unclear. The CDR3 length is 12 residues. The germline V gene encodes CDR1 LGHDT and CDR2 YNNKEL (reference sequence). The V end lost 5 bases, the J end lost 9 bases, and 11 bases lay between the germline ends. The CDR3 is CASSLPGSTIYF. The CDR3 DNA reads as TGTGCCAGCAGCTTACCGGGTAGCACCATATATTTT.

V usage is TRBV2 and J usage is TRBJ1-2; TRBD1 might be the D (6 bases). CDR3 size: 13 residues. Trimming stripped 3 bases from V and 8 bases from J, with 13 bases between. Germline CDR1 is SNHLY and CDR2 is FYNNEI. The CDR3 DNA reads TGTGCCAGCAGTGACATACAGGGTAGAGGCTACACCTTC. Translation: CASSDIQGRGYTF.

The rearrangement joins TRBV9 to TRBJ1-6; TRBD1 aligns across 7 bases. V dropped 4 bases and J dropped 0; count of bases not matched to a gene: 13. CDR3 length equals 19 residues. The germline CDR1 and CDR2 sequences are SGDLS and YYNGEE. The CDR3 loop reads CASSPGSTDRSSYNSPLHF. The DNA of the CDR3 is TGTGCCAGCAGCCCCGGGTCAACGGACAGGAGCTCCTATAATTCACCCCTCCACTTT.

The rearrangement joins TRBV28 to TRBJ1-2, with TRBD1 identical over 8 bases. CDR1 and CDR2 from the germline V gene are MDHEN and SYDVKM. V shed 4 bases, J shed 4 bases, and the junction held 8 bases outside the gene matches. CDR3 length: 15 residues. Here the CDR3 reads CASSSQGALGYGYTF. The CDR3, as DNA: TGTGCCAGCAGTTCTCAGGGGGCCCTTGGCTATGGCTACACCTTC.

The J gene is TRBJ2-1, the V gene TRBV7-9; D might be TRBD2 (6 bases). The CDR3 contains 13 residues. The V and J ends lost 5 bases and 12 bases respectively, with 17 bases between them. Germline V lookup: CDR1 SEHNR, CDR2 FQNEAQ (reference sequence). Here the CDR3 reads CASSPKTSPRQFF. CDR3 in DNA: TGTGCCAGCAGCCCCAAGACTAGTCCCCGGCAGTTCTTC.

This chain joins TRBV11-2 and TRBJ1-2, with D hard to call. The germline V and J ends were trimmed by 2 bases and 0 bases, with 4 bases remaining between them. The CDR3 contains 13 residues. Germline values: CDR1 SGHAT, CDR2 FQNNGV. CDR3 nucleotides: TGTGCCAGCAGCTTATTAGCTAACTATGGCTACACCTTC. Encoded protein: CASSLLANYGYTF. The full variable domain, completed using reference TRBV11-2 and TRBJ1-2, is EAGVAQSPRYKIIEKRQSVAFWCNPISGHATLYWYQQILGQGPKLLIQFQNNGVVDDSQLPKDRFSAERLKGVDSTLKIQPAKLEDSAVYLCASSLLANYGYTFGSGTRLTVV.

This clone was detected once. The V and J genes are TRBV7-2 and TRBJ1-2; tentative D call: TRBD1 (6 bases). CDR3 length equals 12 residues. In germline, CDR1 is SGHTA, CDR2 FQGNSA. Trimming removed 5 bases at V and 5 bases at J, with 9 bases between. CDR3 coding DNA: TGTGCCAGCAGCCGGACAGCTTATGGCTACACCTTC. It yields the protein CASSRTAYGYTF.

The chain links TRBV7-6 to TRBJ1-6; 10 bases are a match to TRBD1. After removal of 5 bases from V and 5 bases from J, the junction contained 12 bases not matched to a gene. The CDR3 consists of 18 residues. Germline assignment: CDR1 SGHVS and CDR2 FNYEAQ. The CDR3 spells CASSAGVGQGVHNSPLHF. The CDR3 coding sequence is TGTGCCAGCAGCGCAGGTGTCGGACAGGGGGTCCATAATTCACCCCTCCACTTT.

The gene calls are TRBV27 and TRBJ2-1, with TRBD2 as a possible D gene (5 bases). Germline V gives CDR1 MNHEY, CDR2 SMNVEV (reference sequence). V was pared by 7 bases and J by 2 bases, with 15 bases between. The CDR3 is 15 residues long. DNA for the CDR3: TGTGCCAGCACCCCGACCCCGACTACCTACAATGAGCAGTTCTTC. It is translated as CASTPTPTTYNEQFF.

The V and J genes are TRBV3-1 (or the pseudogene TRBV3-2) and TRBJ2-1, with 10 positions matching TRBD2. CDR1 LGHDT and CDR2 YNNKEL come from the germline V gene (reference sequence). Trimming cost V 2 bases and J 4 bases; bases outside gene matches: 2. The CDR3 runs 15 residues. The CDR3 bases are TGTGCCAGCAGCCAAAGCGGGAGGGAGTACAATGAGCAGTTCTTC. Translation: CASSQSGREYNEQFF.

The rearrangement uses TRBV15 and TRBJ1-5, with 9 nucleotides matching TRBD1. This CDR3 has 17 amino acids. Germline values: CDR1 LNHNV, CDR2 YYDKDF (reference sequence). V lost 2 bases to trimming and J lost 1 base; unmatched junction nucleotides: 6. CDR3 DNA sequence: TGTGCCACCAGCAGACAAACAGGGGGCTGGAGCAATCAGCCCCAGCATTTT. Amino acid sequence: CATSRQTGGWSNQPQHF. Using reference TRBV15 and TRBJ1-5 for the parts outside the CDR3, the full variable domain is DAMVIQNPRYQVTQFGKPVTLSCSQTLNHNVMYWYQQKSSQAPKLLFHYYDKDFNNEADTPDNFQSRRPNTSFCFLDIRSPGLGDTAMYLCATSRQTGGWSNQPQHFGDGTRLSIL.

This CDR3 is CASKEANTEAFF. As DNA, the CDR3 is TGTGCCAGTAAAGAAGCGAACACTGAAGCTTTCTTT. The chain joins TRBV10-3 to TRBJ1-1; D not resolved. Trimming removed 10 bases from V and 1 base from J, with 10 bases in between. This CDR3 region has 12 residues. Germline V lookup: CDR1 ENHRY, CDR2 SYGVKD.

The chain's CDR3 is CASSQEISQGATGELFF. The CDR3 DNA follows: TGCGCCAGCAGCCAAGAAATATCACAGGGGGCCACCGGGGAGCTGTTTTTT. V usage is TRBV4-1 and J usage is TRBJ2-2; TRBD1 agrees at 9 bases. The junction had 6 bases not matched to a gene; V was cut back by 0 bases and J by 4 bases. Germline CDR1 is MGHRA and CDR2 is YSYEKL. This CDR3 region has 17 residues.

The rearrangement links TRBV7-8 to TRBJ2-1, with D maybe TRBD1 (5 bases). The CDR3 extends over 13 amino acids. V lost 5 bases, J lost 3 bases, and 8 bases lay in between. Germline V gene lookup returns CDR1 SGHVS and CDR2 FQNEAQ. The CDR3 region is CASSVRGYNEQFF. In DNA, the CDR3 is TGTGCCAGCAGCGTTAGGGGCTACAATGAGCAGTTCTTC.

The genes are TRBV6-5 and TRBJ2-3, with 7 bases identical to TRBD2. The CDR3 is 15 residues long. The junction had 5 bases not matched to a gene; V was cut back by 4 bases and J by 1 base. Per the germline V gene, CDR1 is MNHEY and CDR2 is SVGAGI. Written as DNA, the CDR3 is TGTGCCAGCAGTTCCGGGAGGATTCGCACAGATACGCAGTATTTT. Its translation is CASSSGRIRTDTQYF.

The chain uses TRBV14 and TRBJ1-6; 10 nucleotides align to TRBD1. After removal of 4 bases from V and 11 bases from J, the junction contained 2 bases not matched to a gene. The germline CDR1 and CDR2 sequences are SGHDN and FVKESK. The CDR3 has 13 residues. The CDR3 protein is CASSRGQGTPLHF. The CDR3 region has the DNA TGTGCCAGCAGCCGGGGACAGGGGACACCCCTCCACTTT.

V usage is TRBV28 and J usage is TRBJ2-5; TRBD1 agrees at 8 bases. V trimming: 3 bases; J trimming: 5 bases; junction bases outside the gene matches: 8. This CDR3 has 15 amino acids. In germline, CDR1 is MDHEN, CDR2 SYDVKM. The DNA of the CDR3 is TGTGCCAGCAGTTTGGCTGGACAGGGCCTCGAGACCCAGTACTTC. It yields the protein CASSLAGQGLETQYF.

J is TRBJ2-2 and V is TRBV9, with TRBD1 matching 11 bases. J gave up 4 bases and V 0 bases, and 2 bases lay outside the gene matches. This CDR3 has 16 residues. Germline assignment: CDR1 SGDLS and CDR2 YYNGEE. The CDR3 nucleotides read TGTGCCAGCAGCGTAGGTGGGACAGGGGGCACCGGGGAGCTGTTTTTT. Its translation is CASSVGGTGGTGELFF.

The chain has TRBV7-9 and TRBJ1-4, with no clear D. The CDR3 contains 13 residues. Trimming took 5 bases from V and 5 from J, leaving 9 bases between them. CDR1 and CDR2 (germline): SEHNR, FQNEAQ (reference sequence). The CDR3 region has the DNA TGTGCCAGCAGCGGTCAGAAAAATGAAAAACTGTTTTTT. Translated, it gives CASSGQKNEKLFF.

This chain connects TRBV6-1 to TRBJ1-5, with 8 bases aligning to TRBD1. With 8 bases clipped from V and 1 base from J, the junction kept 7 bases outside the gene matches. Germline V gives CDR1 MNHNS, CDR2 SASEGT. The CDR3 loop spans 15 amino acids. This CDR3 reads CASGTTGGSNQPQHF. The CDR3 nucleotides are TGTGCCAGCGGTACAACAGGGGGGAGCAATCAGCCCCAGCATTTT.

J is TRBJ2-3 and V is TRBV11-3; 8 bases fit TRBD2. Germline V gene data show CDR1 as SGHNT and CDR2 as YENEEA. V shed 5 bases, J shed 4 bases, and the junction held 5 bases outside the gene matches. The CDR3 runs to 14 residues. CDR3: CASSQRGGSDTQYF. In nucleotides, the CDR3 is TGTGCCAGCAGCCAACGGGGGGGCTCAGATACGCAGTATTTT.

This chain joins TRBV10-2 and TRBJ1-1; maybe TRBD1 (5 bases). The ends were cut back, 6 bases at V and 4 bases at J, with 12 bases in the middle. The CDR3 totals 13 residues. From germline, CDR1 is WSHSY and CDR2 SAAADI. The CDR3 DNA sequence: TGCGCCAGCAGGGGGCAGAAGGTCACTGAAGCTTTCTTT. Amino acid sequence: CASRGQKVTEAFF.

This clone was seen a single time. The rearrangement uses TRBV28 and TRBJ1-5; 7 nucleotides agree with TRBD1. The CDR3 sequence is 14 residues long. With V trimmed by 2 bases and J by 6 bases, 4 bases remained unmatched. The germline CDR1 and CDR2 sequences are MDHEN and SYDVKM. The CDR3 DNA follows: TGTGCCAGCAGTTTACAGGGGGGCGGTCAGCCCCAGCATTTT. Protein sequence: CASSLQGGGQPQHF.

V usage is TRBV19 and J usage is TRBJ2-7; D unresolved. This CDR3 has 14 residues. Germline values: CDR1 LNHDA, CDR2 SQIVND (reference sequence). Trimming removed 3 bases from V and 2 bases from J, with 11 bases in between. In nucleotides, the CDR3 is TGTGCCAGTAGTATGGTGAACCGGGCCTACGAGCAGTACTTC. Its translation is CASSMVNRAYEQYF.

The rearrangement links TRBV7-9 to TRBJ1-2; D not certain. Germline V CDR1 and CDR2: SEHNR, FQNEAQ (reference sequence). The V gene lost 5 bases and the J gene lost 2 bases, with 9 bases spanning the gap. This CDR3 comprises 13 residues. CDR3 sequence reads: CASSITENYGYTF. The DNA of the CDR3 is TGTGCCAGCAGCATTACAGAGAACTATGGCTACACCTTC.

V is TRBV2 and J is TRBJ2-6, with D maybe TRBD1 (6 bases). The CDR3 sequence is 16 residues long. Trimming pared 7 bases from V and 2 bases from J, leaving 15 bases between. Germline CDR1 is SNHLY and CDR2 is FYNNEI. The CDR3 sequence: CASIPTAGAGANVLTF. The CDR3 nucleotides are TGTGCCAGCATTCCAACCGCAGGGGCTGGGGCCAACGTCCTGACTTTC.

The V and J genes are TRBV18 and TRBJ2-7; 7 bases are shared with TRBD1. CDR1 is KGHSH and CDR2 is LQKENI in the germline V gene. The CDR3 length is 15 residues. V dropped 0 bases and J dropped 4; count of bases not matched to a gene: 6. In nucleotides, the CDR3 is TGTGCCAGCTCACCACCGGTACAGGGGTCGTACGAGCAGTACTTC. Amino acids: CASSPPVQGSYEQYF.

The chain combines TRBV14 with TRBJ2-2; TRBD1 might be the D (5 bases). The CDR3 sequence is 15 residues long. V lost 5 bases and J lost 3, with 13 bases in between. Germline CDR1 and CDR2: SGHDN and FVKESK. The CDR3 coding sequence is TGTGCCAGCAGCGCAGGGTTAAGTCACACCGGGGAGCTGTTTTTT. It translates to CASSAGLSHTGELFF.

The V and J genes are TRBV7-2 and TRBJ1-1, with D perhaps TRBD1 (5 bases). The germline gives CDR1 SGHTA, CDR2 FQGNSA. This CDR3 has 15 amino acids. Trimming shortened V by 1 base and J by 1 base, and 10 bases separated the two germline ends. The CDR3 region has the DNA TGTGCCAGCAGCTTAGTGAGTGGACAGAACACTGAAGCTTTCTTT. It is translated as CASSLVSGQNTEAFF.